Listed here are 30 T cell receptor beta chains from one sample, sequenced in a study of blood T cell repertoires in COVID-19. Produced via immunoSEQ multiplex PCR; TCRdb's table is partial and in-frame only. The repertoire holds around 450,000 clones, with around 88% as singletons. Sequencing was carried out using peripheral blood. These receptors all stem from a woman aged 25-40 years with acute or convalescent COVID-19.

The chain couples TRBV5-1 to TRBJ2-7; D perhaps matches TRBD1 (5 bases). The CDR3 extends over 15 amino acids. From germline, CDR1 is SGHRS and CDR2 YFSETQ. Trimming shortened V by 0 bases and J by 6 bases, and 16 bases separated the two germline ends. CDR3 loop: CASSLVGQGYGEQYF. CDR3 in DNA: TGCGCCAGCAGCTTGGTGGGTCAGGGATACGGCGAGCAGTACTTC.

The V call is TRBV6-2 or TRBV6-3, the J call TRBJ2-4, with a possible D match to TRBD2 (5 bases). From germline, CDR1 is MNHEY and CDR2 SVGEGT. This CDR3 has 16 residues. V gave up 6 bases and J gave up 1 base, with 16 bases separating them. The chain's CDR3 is CASSPDYLSAKNIQYF. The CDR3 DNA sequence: TGTGCCAGCAGCCCTGACTACCTCTCGGCCAAAAACATTCAGTACTTC.

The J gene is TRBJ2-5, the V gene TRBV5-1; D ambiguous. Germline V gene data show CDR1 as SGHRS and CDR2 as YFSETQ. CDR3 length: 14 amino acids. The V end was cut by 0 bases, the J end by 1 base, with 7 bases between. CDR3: CASSLVGSQETQYF. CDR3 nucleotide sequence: TGCGCCAGCAGCTTGGTGGGCAGCCAAGAGACCCAGTACTTC. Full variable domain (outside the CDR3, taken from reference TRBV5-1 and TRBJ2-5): KAGVTQTPRYLIKTRGQQVTLSCSPISGHRSVSWYQQTPGQGLQFLFEYFSETQRNKGNFPGRFSGRQFSNSRSEMNVSTLELGDSALYLCASSLVGSQETQYFGPGTRLLVL.

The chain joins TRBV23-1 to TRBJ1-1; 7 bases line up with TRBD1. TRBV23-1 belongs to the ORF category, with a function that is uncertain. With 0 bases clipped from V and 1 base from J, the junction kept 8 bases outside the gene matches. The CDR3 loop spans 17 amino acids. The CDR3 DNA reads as TGCGCCAGCAGTCAATCCCCTGACAGGGTAGCGAACACTGAAGCTTTCTTT. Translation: CASSQSPDRVANTEAFF.

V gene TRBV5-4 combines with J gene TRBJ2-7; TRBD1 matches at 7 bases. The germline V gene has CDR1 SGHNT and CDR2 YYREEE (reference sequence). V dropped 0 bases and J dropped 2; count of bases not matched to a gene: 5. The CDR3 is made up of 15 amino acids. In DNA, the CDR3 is TGTGCCAGCAGCTTGGGTGGGACAGATACCTACGAGCAGTACTTC. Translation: CASSLGGTDTYEQYF.

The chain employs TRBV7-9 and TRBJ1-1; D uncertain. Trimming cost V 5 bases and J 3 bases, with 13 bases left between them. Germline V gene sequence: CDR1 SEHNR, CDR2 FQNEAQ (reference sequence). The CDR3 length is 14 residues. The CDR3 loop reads CASSLLPSDTEAFF. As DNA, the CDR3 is TGTGCCAGCAGCCTCCTCCCCAGCGACACTGAAGCTTTCTTT. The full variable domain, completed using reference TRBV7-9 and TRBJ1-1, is DTGVSQNPRHKITKRGQNVTFRCDPISEHNRLYWYRQTLGQGPEFLTYFQNEAQLEKSRLLSDRFSAERPKGSFSTLEIQRTEQGDSAMYLCASSLLPSDTEAFFGQGTRLTVV.

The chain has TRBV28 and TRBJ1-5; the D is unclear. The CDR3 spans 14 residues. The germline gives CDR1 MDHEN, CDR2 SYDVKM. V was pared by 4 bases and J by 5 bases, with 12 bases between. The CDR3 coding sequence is TGTGCCAGCAGTTCTACTTTTCCGGATCAGCCCCAGCATTTT. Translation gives CASSSTFPDQPQHF.

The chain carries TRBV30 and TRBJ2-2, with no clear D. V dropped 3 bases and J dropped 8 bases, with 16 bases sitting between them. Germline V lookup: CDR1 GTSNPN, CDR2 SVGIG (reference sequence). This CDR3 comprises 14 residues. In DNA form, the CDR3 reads TGTGCCTGGAGCTCTCCCCTCGTAACTGGGGAGCTGTTTTTT. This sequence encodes CAWSSPLVTGELFF.

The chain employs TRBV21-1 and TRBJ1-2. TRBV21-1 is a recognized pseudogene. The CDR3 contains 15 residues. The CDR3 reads CASSKGEGRDYGYTF. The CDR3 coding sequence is TGTGCCAGCAGCAAAGGTGAAGGTCGGGACTATGGCTACACCTTC.

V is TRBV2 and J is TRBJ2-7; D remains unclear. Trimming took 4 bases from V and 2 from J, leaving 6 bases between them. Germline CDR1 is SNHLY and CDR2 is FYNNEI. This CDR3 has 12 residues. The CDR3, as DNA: TGTGCCAGCAGTGTTCCAACCTACGAGCAGTACTTC. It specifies CASSVPTYEQYF.

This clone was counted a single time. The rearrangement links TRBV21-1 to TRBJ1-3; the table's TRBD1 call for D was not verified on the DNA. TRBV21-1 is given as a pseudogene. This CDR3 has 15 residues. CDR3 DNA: TGTGCCAGCAGCAACCAACAGCAGTCTGGAAACACCATATATTTT. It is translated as CASSNQQQSGNTIYF.

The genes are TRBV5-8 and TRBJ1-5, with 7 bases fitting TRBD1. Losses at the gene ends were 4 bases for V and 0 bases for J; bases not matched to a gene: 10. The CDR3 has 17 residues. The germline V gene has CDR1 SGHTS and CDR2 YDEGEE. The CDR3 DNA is TGTGCCAGCAGCGTCGGGACAGCACTTATTAGCAATCAGCCCCAGCATTTT. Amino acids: CASSVGTALISNQPQHF.

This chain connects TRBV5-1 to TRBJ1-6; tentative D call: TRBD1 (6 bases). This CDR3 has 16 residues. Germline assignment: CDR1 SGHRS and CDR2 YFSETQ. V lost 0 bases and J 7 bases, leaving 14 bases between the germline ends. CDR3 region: CASSLEPNRDNSPLHF. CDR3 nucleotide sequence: TGCGCCAGCAGCTTGGAGCCGAACAGGGACAATTCACCCCTCCACTTT.

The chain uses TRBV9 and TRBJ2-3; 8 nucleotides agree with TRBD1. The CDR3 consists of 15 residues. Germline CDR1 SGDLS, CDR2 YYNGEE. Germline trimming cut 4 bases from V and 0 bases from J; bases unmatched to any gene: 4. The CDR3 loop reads CASSSTGGSTDTQYF. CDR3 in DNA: TGTGCCAGCAGCTCCACAGGGGGAAGCACAGATACGCAGTATTTT.

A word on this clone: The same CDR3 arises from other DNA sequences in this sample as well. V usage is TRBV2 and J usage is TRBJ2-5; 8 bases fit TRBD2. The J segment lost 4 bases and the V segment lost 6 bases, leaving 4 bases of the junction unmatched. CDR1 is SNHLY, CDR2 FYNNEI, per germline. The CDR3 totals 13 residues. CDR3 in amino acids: CASSDGLAETQYF. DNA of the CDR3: TGTGCCAGCAGCGATGGACTAGCAGAGACCCAGTACTTC.

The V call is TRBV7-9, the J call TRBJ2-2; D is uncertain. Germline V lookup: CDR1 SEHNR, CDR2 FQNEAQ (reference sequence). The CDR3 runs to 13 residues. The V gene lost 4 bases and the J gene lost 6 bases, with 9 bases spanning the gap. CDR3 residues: CASSSPVAGELFF. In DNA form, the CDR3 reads TGTGCCAGCAGCTCCCCGGTCGCCGGGGAGCTGTTTTTT.

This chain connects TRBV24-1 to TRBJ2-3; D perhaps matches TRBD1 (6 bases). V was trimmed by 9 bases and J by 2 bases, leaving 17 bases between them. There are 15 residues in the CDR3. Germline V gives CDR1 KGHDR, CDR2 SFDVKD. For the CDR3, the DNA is TGTGCCACCTCCACAGGACAGACCTACACAGATACGCAGTATTTT. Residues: CATSTGQTYTDTQYF.

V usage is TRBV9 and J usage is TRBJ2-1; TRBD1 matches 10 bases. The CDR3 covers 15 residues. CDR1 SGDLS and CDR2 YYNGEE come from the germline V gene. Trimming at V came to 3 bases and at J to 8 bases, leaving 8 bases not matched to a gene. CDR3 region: CASSEDRGLIHEQFF. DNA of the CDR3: TGTGCCAGCAGCGAAGACAGGGGGCTAATCCATGAGCAGTTCTTC.

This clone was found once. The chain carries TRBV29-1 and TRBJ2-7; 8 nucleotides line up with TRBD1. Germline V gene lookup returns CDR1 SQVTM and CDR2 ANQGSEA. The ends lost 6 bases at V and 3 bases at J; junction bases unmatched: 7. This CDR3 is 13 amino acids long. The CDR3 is CSVLTGEGYEQYF. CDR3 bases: TGCAGCGTCTTGACAGGGGAAGGCTACGAGCAGTACTTC.

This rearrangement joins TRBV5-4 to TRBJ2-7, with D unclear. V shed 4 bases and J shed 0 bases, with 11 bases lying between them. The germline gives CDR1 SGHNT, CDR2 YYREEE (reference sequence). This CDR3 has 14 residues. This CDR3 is CASSAIGGSYEQYF. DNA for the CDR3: TGTGCCAGCAGCGCAATAGGCGGCTCCTACGAGCAGTACTTC.

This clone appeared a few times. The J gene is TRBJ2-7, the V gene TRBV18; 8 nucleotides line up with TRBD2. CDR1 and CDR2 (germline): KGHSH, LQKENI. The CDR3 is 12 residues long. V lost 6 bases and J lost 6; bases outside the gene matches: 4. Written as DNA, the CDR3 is TGTGCCAGCTCCCTCGGGGGGGGCGAGCAGTACTTC. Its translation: CASSLGGGEQYF.

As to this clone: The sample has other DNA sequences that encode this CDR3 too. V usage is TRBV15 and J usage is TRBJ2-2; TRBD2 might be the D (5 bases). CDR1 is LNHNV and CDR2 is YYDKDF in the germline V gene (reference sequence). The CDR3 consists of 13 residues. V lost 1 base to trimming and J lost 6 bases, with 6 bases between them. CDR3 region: CATSRGGAGELFF. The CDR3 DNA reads TGTGCCACCAGCAGAGGGGGAGCCGGGGAGCTGTTTTTT.

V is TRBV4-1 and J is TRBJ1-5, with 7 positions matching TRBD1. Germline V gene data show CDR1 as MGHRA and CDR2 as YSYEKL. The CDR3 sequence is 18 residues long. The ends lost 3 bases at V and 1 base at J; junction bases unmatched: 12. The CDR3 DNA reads TGCGCCAGCAGCCATCTAGAATACAGGGGCGGGAGCAATCAGCCCCAGCATTTT. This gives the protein CASSHLEYRGGSNQPQHF.

CDR3 loop: CSTRTGGINTEAFF. The DNA of the CDR3 is TGCAGCACCCGGACAGGGGGCATAAACACTGAAGCTTTCTTT. The chain recombines TRBV29-1 with TRBJ1-1; 11 bases are a match to TRBD1. V trimming: 8 bases; J trimming: 2 bases; junction bases outside the gene matches: 7. Germline-derived CDR1 and CDR2 are SQVTM and ANQGSEA. The CDR3 runs to 14 residues.

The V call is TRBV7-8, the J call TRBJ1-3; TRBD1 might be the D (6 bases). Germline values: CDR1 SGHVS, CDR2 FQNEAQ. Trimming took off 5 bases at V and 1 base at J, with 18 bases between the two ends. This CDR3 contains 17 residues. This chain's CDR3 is CASSIRTAFESGNTIYF. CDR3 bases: TGTGCCAGCAGCATCCGGACAGCCTTTGAGTCTGGAAACACCATATATTTT.

CDR3 coding DNA: TGTGCCAGCAGCAGGGACAACTCAAATCAGCCCCAGCATTTT. Encoded protein: CASSRDNSNQPQHF. This chain links TRBV7-8 with TRBJ1-5; perhaps TRBD1 as D (6 bases). The CDR3 is 14 amino acids. Germline lookup yields CDR1 SGHVS and CDR2 FQNEAQ. V was pared by 5 bases and J by 4 bases, with 12 bases between.

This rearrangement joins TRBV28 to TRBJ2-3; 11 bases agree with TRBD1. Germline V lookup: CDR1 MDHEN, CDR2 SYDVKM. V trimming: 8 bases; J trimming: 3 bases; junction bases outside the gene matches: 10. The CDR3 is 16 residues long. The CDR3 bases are TGTGCCAGCGGGGACAGGGGGGTCGCCGCGACAGATACGCAGTATTTT. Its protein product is CASGDRGVAATDTQYF.

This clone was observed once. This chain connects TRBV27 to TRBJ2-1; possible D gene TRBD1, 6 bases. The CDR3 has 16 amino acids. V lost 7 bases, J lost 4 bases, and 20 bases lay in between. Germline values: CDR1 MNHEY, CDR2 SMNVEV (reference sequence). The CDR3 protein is CASKPRTAQGYNEQFF. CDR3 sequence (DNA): TGTGCCAGCAAACCACGGACAGCCCAGGGGTACAATGAGCAGTTCTTC.

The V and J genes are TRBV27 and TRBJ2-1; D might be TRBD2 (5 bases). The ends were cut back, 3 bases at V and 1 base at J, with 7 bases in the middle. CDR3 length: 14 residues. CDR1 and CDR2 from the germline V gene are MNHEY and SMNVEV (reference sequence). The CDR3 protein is CASSFGRSYNEQFF. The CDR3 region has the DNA TGTGCCAGCAGTTTTGGGAGATCCTACAATGAGCAGTTCTTC.

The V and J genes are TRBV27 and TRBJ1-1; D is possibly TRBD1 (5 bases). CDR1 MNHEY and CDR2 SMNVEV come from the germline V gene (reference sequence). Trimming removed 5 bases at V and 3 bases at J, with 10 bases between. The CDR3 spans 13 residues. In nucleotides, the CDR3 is TGTGCCAGCAGTCAGGGACTTTACACTGAAGCTTTCTTT. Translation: CASSQGLYTEAFF.